These 6 T cell receptor beta chains were all obtained from the same sample, sequenced in a study of T cells in Graves' hyperthyroidism and ophthalmopathy. Amplified TCR beta CDR3 regions came from RNA transcripts. When the TCR CDR3 underwent first-round RT-PCR, the HTBI primer set was used. MiXCR, run by TCRdb on the multiplex PCR reads, gives a single entry per CDR3 protein. Among about 420,000 distinct CDR3 sequences listed, roughly an eighth were seen once. Sequenced sample: blood. These receptors all come from a woman aged 18-30 years with Graves' hyperthyroidism.

V gene TRBV10-3 combines with J gene TRBJ1-3; D ambiguous. V lost 0 bases, J lost 12 bases, and 9 bases lay in between. This CDR3 region has 12 residues. Germline V gives CDR1 ENHRY, CDR2 SYGVKD. CDR3 protein: CAISESNSRIYF. CDR3 DNA sequence: TGTGCCATCAGTGAGTCGAACAGTCGCATATATTTT.

This clonotype was seen ten or more times. This CDR3 is CSARDSRGSYEQYF. The CDR3 nucleotides read TGCAGTGCTAGAGATAGCCGGGGCTCCTACGAGCAGTACTTC. The chain employs TRBV20-1 and TRBJ2-7; tentative D call: TRBD2 (5 bases). This CDR3 comprises 14 residues. The V gene's germline CDR1 is DFQATT and CDR2 SNEGSKA (reference sequence). V dropped 0 bases and J dropped 0 bases, with 9 bases sitting between them.

Points on this clonotype: The junction departs from germline at one end; a sequencing error may be responsible. CDR3 amino acids: CASSQSQSNTEAFF. Here the CDR3 DNA reads TGCGCCAGCAGCCAAAGCCAGAGTAACACTGAAGCTTTCTTT. The rearrangement links TRBV11-2 to TRBJ1-1, with D uncertain. This CDR3 spans 14 amino acids. Germline CDR1 is SGHAT and CDR2 is FQNNGV. The whole variable domain, filled in from reference TRBV11-2 and TRBJ1-1, reads EAGVAQSPRYKIIEKRQSVAFWCNPISGHATLYWYQQILGQGPKLLIQFQNNGVVDDSQLPKDRFSAERLKGVDSTLKIQPAKLEDSAVYLCASSQSQSNTEAFFGQGTRLTVV.

In this sample, this clonotype turned up once. V gene TRBV12-5 combines with J gene TRBJ1-5, with a weak D call TRBD1 (6 bases). The V end lost 3 bases, the J end lost 1 base, and 16 bases lay between the germline ends. CDR1 is LGHNT, CDR2 FRNRAP, per germline. This CDR3 comprises 17 residues. The CDR3 DNA follows: TGTGCTAGTGGTTTACCCTTGGGGGGCGGGAGCAATCAGCCCCAGCATTTT. It specifies CASGLPLGGGSNQPQHF. Full variable domain (missing parts from reference TRBV12-5 and TRBJ1-5): DARVTQTPRHKVTEMGQEVTMRCQPILGHNTVFWYRQTMMQGLELLAYFRNRAPLDDSGMPKDRFSAEMPDATLATLKIQPSEPRDSAVYFCASGLPLGGGSNQPQHFGDGTRLSIL.

This clonotype was counted ten times or more. This chain joins TRBV10-3 and TRBJ2-7; 8 bases fit TRBD1. Germline-derived CDR1 and CDR2 are ENHRY and SYGVKD. J was trimmed by 4 bases and V by 4 bases; bases with no gene match: 3. The CDR3 is 13 amino acids. CDR3 region: CAISVQGAYEQYF. For the CDR3, the DNA is TGTGCCATCAGTGTCCAGGGGGCGTACGAGCAGTACTTC.

V gene TRBV20-1 combines with J gene TRBJ2-5; tentative D call: TRBD2 (5 bases). The CDR3 contains 12 residues. The V and J ends lost 3 bases and 4 bases respectively, with 9 bases between them. Germline V gene sequence: CDR1 DFQATT, CDR2 SNEGSKA (reference sequence). The DNA of the CDR3 is TGCAGTGCTAGCCCAGAGGGAGAGACCCAGTACTTC. This sequence encodes CSASPEGETQYF.